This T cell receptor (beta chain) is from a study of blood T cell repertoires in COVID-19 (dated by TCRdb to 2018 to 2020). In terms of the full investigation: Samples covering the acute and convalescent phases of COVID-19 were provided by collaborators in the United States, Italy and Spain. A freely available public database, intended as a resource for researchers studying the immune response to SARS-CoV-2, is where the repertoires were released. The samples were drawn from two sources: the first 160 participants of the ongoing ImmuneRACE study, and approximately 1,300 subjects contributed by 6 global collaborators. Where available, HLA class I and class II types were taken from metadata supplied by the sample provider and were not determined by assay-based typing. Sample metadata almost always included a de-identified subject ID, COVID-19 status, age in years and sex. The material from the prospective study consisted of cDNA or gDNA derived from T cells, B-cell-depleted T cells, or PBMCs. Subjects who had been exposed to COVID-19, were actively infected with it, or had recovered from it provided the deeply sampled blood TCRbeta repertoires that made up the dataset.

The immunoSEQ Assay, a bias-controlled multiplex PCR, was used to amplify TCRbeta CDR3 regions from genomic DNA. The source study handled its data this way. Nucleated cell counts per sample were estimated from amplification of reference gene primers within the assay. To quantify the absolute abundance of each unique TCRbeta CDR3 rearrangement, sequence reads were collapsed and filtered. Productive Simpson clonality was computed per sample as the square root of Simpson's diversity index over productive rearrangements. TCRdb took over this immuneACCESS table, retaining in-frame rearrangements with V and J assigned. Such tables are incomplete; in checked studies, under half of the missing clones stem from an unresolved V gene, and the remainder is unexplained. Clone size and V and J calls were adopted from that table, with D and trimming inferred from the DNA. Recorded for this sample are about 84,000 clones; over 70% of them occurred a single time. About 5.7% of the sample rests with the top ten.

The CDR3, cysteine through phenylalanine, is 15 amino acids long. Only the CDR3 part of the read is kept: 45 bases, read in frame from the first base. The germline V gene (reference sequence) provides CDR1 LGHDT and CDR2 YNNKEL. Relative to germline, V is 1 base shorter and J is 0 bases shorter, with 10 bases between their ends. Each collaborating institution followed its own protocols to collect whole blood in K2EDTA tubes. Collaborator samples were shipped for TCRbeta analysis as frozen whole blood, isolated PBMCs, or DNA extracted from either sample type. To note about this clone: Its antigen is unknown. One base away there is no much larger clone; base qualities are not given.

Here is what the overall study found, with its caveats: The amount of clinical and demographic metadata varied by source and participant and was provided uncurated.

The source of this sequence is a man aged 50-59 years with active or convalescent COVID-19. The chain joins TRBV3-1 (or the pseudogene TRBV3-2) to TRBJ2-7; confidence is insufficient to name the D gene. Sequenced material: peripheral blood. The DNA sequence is TGTGCCAGCAGCCAAGGAGCGCAGAACTCCTACGAGCAGTACTTC. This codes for CASSQGAQNSYEQYF.